These 17 T cell receptor beta chains were sequenced from one sample in a study of shared clonotypes between healthy human individuals. TCRdb keeps only in-frame clones here, not all; method: immunoSEQ multiplex PCR. The profile covers fewer than 2.5 million clones, with 93% appearing a single time and 0.36% taken by the ten largest. Sample: naive CD4+ T cells from PBMCs. Subset described: CD45RA+ positively selected. The receptors were sampled from a young man in good health. Some clones in this sample may be carry-over from other donors' samples.

In DNA form, the CDR3 reads TGTGCCAGTAGTGATCCCGGGACGTCCTTTTCTCTGGAAATGGGCATATATTTT. Residues: CASSDPGTSFSLEMGIYF. The chain couples TRBV19 to TRBJ1-3; possible D gene TRBD1, 5 bases. Between the trimmed V and J ends, which lost 5 bases and 12 bases, there was a span of 32 bases. The CDR3 sequence is 18 residues long. Germline CDR1 is LNHDA and CDR2 is SQIVND (reference sequence).

V is TRBV11-3 and J is TRBJ2-2; no firm D call. Germline V gene lookup returns CDR1 SGHNT and CDR2 YENEEA. Trimming cost V 3 bases and J 7 bases, with 6 bases left between them. This CDR3 comprises 12 residues. The CDR3 nucleotides read TGTGCCAGCAGCTTGAGAGACGGGGAGCTGTTTTTT. Its protein product is CASSLRDGELFF.

With regard to this clone: Other DNA sequences from this sample encode an identical CDR3 as well. The rearrangement links TRBV18 to TRBJ1-5, with 7 positions matching TRBD1. The CDR3 has 15 residues. The V gene's germline CDR1 is KGHSH and CDR2 LQKENI. V lost 2 bases, J lost 4 bases, and 5 bases stayed unmatched. CDR3 bases: TGTGCCAGCTCACCAACAGGGGCCAGGAATCAGCCCCAGCATTTT. Translating it yields CASSPTGARNQPQHF. Looking up the rest from reference TRBV18 and TRBJ1-5 gives the full variable domain: NAGVMQNPRHLVRRRGQEARLRCSPMKGHSHVYWYRQLPEEGLKFMVYLQKENIIDESGMPKERFSAEFPKEGPSILRIQQVVRGDSAAYFCASSPTGARNQPQHFGDGTRLSIL.

This chain uses TRBV6-4 with TRBJ1-2; D unclear. The CDR3 length is 15 residues. Trimming shortened V by 0 bases and J by 2 bases, and 10 bases separated the two germline ends. Germline loops: CDR1 MRHNA, CDR2 SNTAGT. CDR3 nucleotide sequence: TGTGCCAGCAGTGACTCGAGTGCGGGAAACTATGGCTACACCTTC. This sequence encodes CASSDSSAGNYGYTF.

The gene calls are TRBV9 and TRBJ2-3; the match to TRBD2 covers 7 bases. This CDR3 spans 15 amino acids. With 4 bases clipped from V and 3 bases from J, the junction kept 8 bases outside the gene matches. Germline loops: CDR1 SGDLS, CDR2 YYNGEE. The CDR3 nucleotides read TGTGCCAGCAGCTCACTCATAGCGGGTACAGATACGCAGTATTTT. Protein product: CASSSLIAGTDTQYF.

This clone is a singleton in its sample. This chain links TRBV27 with TRBJ2-6, with TRBD1 as a possible D gene (5 bases). Trimming removed 0 bases from V and 3 bases from J, with 9 bases in between. Looked up from germline, CDR1 is MNHEY and CDR2 is SMNVEV (reference sequence). The CDR3 length is 16 residues. The CDR3 region has the DNA TGTGCCAGCAGTTTATCGGCAGGGTTTGGGGCCAACGTCCTGACTTTC. Residues: CASSLSAGFGANVLTF.

The J gene is TRBJ2-1, the V gene TRBV2, with D possibly matching TRBD1 (6 bases). Germline CDR1 reads SNHLY; CDR2 reads FYNNEI. The CDR3 has 16 amino acids. V dropped 6 bases and J dropped 5 bases, with 20 bases sitting between them. CDR3 nucleotides: TGTGCCAGCAGCCCCTCAGGACAGCAATCGAACAATGAGCAGTTCTTC. It translates to CASSPSGQQSNNEQFF.

The chain uses TRBV7-9 and TRBJ2-3; 11 bases align to TRBD2. Germline-derived CDR1 and CDR2 are SEHNR and FQNEAQ (reference sequence). The CDR3 runs to 14 residues. V shed 11 bases and J 0 bases; nucleotides not matched to a gene: 4. CDR3 in amino acids: CAGGLAVSTDTQYF. In nucleotides, the CDR3 is TGTGCCGGGGGACTAGCGGTTAGCACAGATACGCAGTATTTT.

This chain connects TRBV7-3 to TRBJ2-3; a possible D gene is TRBD1 (5 bases). The V end was cut by 0 bases, the J end by 0 bases, with 7 bases between. Per germline, CDR1 SGHTA and CDR2 FQGTGA. The CDR3 has 15 amino acids. The DNA for the CDR3 is TGTGCCAGCAGCTTAACACAGGAAAGCACAGATACGCAGTATTTT. It yields the protein CASSLTQESTDTQYF.

In the case of this clone: Within the sample, other DNA sequences also encode this same CDR3. J is TRBJ2-1 and V is TRBV27, with TRBD1 as a possible D gene (5 bases). The V gene lost 2 bases and the J gene lost 5 bases, with 13 bases spanning the gap. Germline CDR1 reads MNHEY; CDR2 reads SMNVEV (reference sequence). The CDR3 extends over 15 amino acids. The CDR3 here is CASSLGQGRNNEQFF. The CDR3 bases are TGTGCCAGCAGTTTAGGGCAGGGTCGCAACAATGAGCAGTTCTTC.

The chain employs TRBV18 and TRBJ1-3, with 7 bases identical to TRBD1. Germline V gene sequence: CDR1 KGHSH, CDR2 LQKENI. The CDR3 is 16 residues long. Losses at the gene ends were 0 bases for V and 0 bases for J; bases not matched to a gene: 2. The DNA for the CDR3 is TGTGCCAGCTCACCACCGGGACAGAGCTCTGGAAACACCATATATTTT. This codes for CASSPPGQSSGNTIYF.

This clone was seen a single time. The chain joins TRBV7-3 to TRBJ2-1; the D gene is possibly TRBD1 (5 bases). From germline, CDR1 is SGHTA and CDR2 FQGTGA. V was shortened by 2 bases and J by 6 bases, with 20 bases between the two germline ends. This CDR3 has 17 amino acids. The CDR3 loop reads CASSLLAKRQSGNEQFF. CDR3 DNA sequence: TGTGCCAGCAGCTTATTGGCGAAACGACAGTCGGGCAATGAGCAGTTCTTC.

This clone turned up a few times. V gene TRBV30 combines with J gene TRBJ1-1, with D possibly matching TRBD1 (5 bases). V shed 4 bases and J shed 3 bases, with 12 bases lying between them. CDR1 and CDR2 from the germline V gene are GTSNPN and SVGIG (reference sequence). The CDR3 runs 13 residues. The CDR3 DNA follows: TGTGCCTGGACCCATGAGGGGTACACTGAAGCTTTCTTT. Residues: CAWTHEGYTEAFF.

Worth noting for this clone: Other DNA sequences in this specimen translate into the identical CDR3. The chain combines TRBV19 with TRBJ2-7, with 7 bases fitting TRBD1. V shed 8 bases, J shed 7 bases, and the junction held 11 bases outside the gene matches. Per germline, CDR1 LNHDA and CDR2 SQIVND (reference sequence). The CDR3 is made up of 13 amino acids. Here the CDR3 DNA reads TGTGCCAGTTCGCTCGCCAGGGGGTATGAGCAGTACTTC. Protein: CASSLARGYEQYF.

This clone was picked up a small number of times. The chain uses TRBV4-2 and TRBJ2-2; D possibly uses TRBD1 or TRBD2 (5 bases each). There are 18 residues in the CDR3. Germline lookup yields CDR1 LGHNA and CDR2 YNFKEQ. Trimming took 4 bases from V and 0 from J, leaving 18 bases between them. The CDR3 region is CASSRWDLTITNTGELFF. For the CDR3, the DNA is TGTGCCAGCAGCCGCTGGGACCTCACCATCACGAACACCGGGGAGCTGTTTTTT.

This rearrangement joins TRBV29-1 to TRBJ2-6; no clear D gene. The CDR3 totals 14 residues. The V end was cut by 8 bases, the J end by 0 bases, with 11 bases between. Looked up from germline, CDR1 is SQVTM and CDR2 is ANQGSEA. CDR3: CSTKASSGANVLTF. The CDR3 nucleotides read TGCAGCACAAAAGCGAGCTCTGGGGCCAACGTCCTGACTTTC.

This clone turned up a few times. This chain uses TRBV19 with TRBJ1-1; 7 positions match TRBD1. This CDR3 spans 13 amino acids. Germline loops: CDR1 LNHDA, CDR2 SQIVND (reference sequence). Unmatched junction bases numbered 7, after V lost 6 bases and J lost 6 bases. CDR3 coding DNA: TGTGCCAGTAGGCAGACAGGGCGCCCTGAAGCTTTCTTT. Protein: CASRQTGRPEAFF.